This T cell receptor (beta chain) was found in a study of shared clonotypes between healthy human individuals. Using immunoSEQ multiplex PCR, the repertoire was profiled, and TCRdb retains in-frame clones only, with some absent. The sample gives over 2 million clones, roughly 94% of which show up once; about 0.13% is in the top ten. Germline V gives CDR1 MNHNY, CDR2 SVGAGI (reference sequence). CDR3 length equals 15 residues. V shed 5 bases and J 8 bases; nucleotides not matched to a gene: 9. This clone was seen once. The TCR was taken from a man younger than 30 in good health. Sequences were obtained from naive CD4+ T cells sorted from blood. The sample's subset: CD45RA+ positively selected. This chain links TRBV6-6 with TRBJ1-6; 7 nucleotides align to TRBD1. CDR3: CASSTPGRGHSPLHF. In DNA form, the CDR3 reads TGTGCCAGCAGTACCCCGGGGAGGGGGCATTCACCCCTCCACTTT.